This T cell receptor beta chain comes out of a study of blood T cell repertoires in COVID-19. V was cut by 5 bases and J by 5 bases, with 12 bases left in between. Germline V gene data show CDR1 as SGHTA and CDR2 as FQGTGA. The CDR3 length is 14 residues. The method was immunoSEQ multiplex PCR; TCRdb's version includes in-frame clones alone and lacks a portion of them. The top ten clones hold roughly 4.1% of a sample with about 110,000 clones, around 86% of them seen once. This TCR was recovered from a woman aged 65 to 85 with acute or convalescent COVID-19. Sequencing was done on a sample of peripheral blood. V gene TRBV7-3 combines with J gene TRBJ2-2; D ambiguous. The CDR3 DNA sequence: TGTGCCAGCAGCGACCGACAAGGAACCGGGGAGCTGTTTTTT. This translates into CASSDRQGTGELFF. Filled out from reference TRBV7-3 and TRBJ2-2, the complete variable domain reads GAGVSQTPSNKVTEKGKYVELRCDPISGHTALYWYRQSLGQGPEFLIYFQGTGAADDSGLPNDRFFAVRPEGSVSTLKIQRTERGDSAVYLCASSDRQGTGELFFGEGSRLTVL.